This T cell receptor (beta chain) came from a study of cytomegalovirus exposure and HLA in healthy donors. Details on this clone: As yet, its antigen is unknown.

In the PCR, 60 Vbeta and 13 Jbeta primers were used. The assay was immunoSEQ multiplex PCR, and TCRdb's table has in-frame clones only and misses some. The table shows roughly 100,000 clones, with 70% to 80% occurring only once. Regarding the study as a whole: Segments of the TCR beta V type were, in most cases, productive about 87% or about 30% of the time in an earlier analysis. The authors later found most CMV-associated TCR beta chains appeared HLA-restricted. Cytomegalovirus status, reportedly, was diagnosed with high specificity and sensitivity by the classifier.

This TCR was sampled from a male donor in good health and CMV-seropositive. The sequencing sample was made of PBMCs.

This CDR3 reads CASSLTSSQASAKNIQYF. The CDR3 DNA reads TGTGCCAGCAGCTTAACAAGTTCACAGGCTTCAGCCAAAAACATTCAGTACTTC. The rearrangement uses TRBV7-2 and TRBJ2-4; maybe TRBD1 (5 bases). V was cut by 2 bases and J by 0 bases, with 17 bases left in between. The CDR3 has 18 residues. Germline lookup yields CDR1 SGHTA and CDR2 FQGNSA.